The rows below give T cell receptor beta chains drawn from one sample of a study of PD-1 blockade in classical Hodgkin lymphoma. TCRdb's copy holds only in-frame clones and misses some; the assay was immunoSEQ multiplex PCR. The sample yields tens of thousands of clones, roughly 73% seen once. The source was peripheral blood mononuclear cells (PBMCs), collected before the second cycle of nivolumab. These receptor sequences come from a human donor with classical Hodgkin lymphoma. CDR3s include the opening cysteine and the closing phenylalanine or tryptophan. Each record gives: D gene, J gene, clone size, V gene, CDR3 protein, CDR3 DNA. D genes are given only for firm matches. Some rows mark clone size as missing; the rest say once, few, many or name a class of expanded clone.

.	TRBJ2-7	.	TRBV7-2	CASSLAGGEQYF	TGTGCCAGCAGCTTAGCGGGGGGCGAGCAGTACTTC
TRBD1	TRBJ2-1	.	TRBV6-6	CASSYSGQGFF	TGTGCCAGCAGTTACTCGGGACAGGGGTTCTTC
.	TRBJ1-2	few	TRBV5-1	CASSSEYGYTF	TGCGCCAGCAGCTCTGAGTATGGCTACACCTTC
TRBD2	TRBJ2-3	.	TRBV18	CASSSRPLAGAGDTQYF	TGTGCCAGCTCGTCACGGCCCCTAGCGGGAGCTGGAGATACGCAGTATTTT
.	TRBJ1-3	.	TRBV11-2	CASSLLYTIYF	TGTGCCAGCAGCTTACTGTACACCATATATTTT
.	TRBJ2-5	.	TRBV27	CASSLGFTVGETQYF	TGTGCCAGCAGTTTGGGTTTCACGGTTGGCGAGACCCAGTACTTC
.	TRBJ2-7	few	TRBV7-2	CASSLEGLAGLGEQYF	TGTGCCAGCAGCTTAGAAGGTCTAGCCGGATTGGGCGAGCAGTACTTC
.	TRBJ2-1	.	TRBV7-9	CASSPGWGTGNEQFF	TGTGCCAGCAGCCCGGGGTGGGGCACAGGGAATGAGCAGTTCTTC
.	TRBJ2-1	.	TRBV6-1	CASSEAWQGPYNEQFF	TGTGCCAGCAGTGAAGCGTGGCAGGGACCCTACAATGAGCAGTTCTTC
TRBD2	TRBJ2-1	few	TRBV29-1	CSVSSGRDNEQFF	TGCAGCGTTTCTAGCGGGAGGGACAATGAGCAGTTCTTC
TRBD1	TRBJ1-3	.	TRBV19	CASSIGTGTSSGNTIYF	TGTGCCAGTAGTATTGGGACAGGGACGAGCTCTGGAAACACCATATATTTT
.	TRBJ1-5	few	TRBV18	CASSPQEGRQPQHF	TGTGCCAGCTCACCACAGGAGGGGCGGCAGCCCCAGCATTTT
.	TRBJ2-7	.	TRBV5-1	CASSQNSPPAYEQYF	TGCGCCAGCAGCCAGAACTCCCCCCCCGCCTACGAGCAGTACTTC
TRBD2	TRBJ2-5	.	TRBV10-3	CAISDGTTEYF	TGTGCCATCAGTGATGGGACTACCGAGTACTTC
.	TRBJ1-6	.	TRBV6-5	CASSYSDVGNSPLHF	TGTGCCAGCAGTTACAGTGACGTAGGAAATTCACCCCTCCACTTT
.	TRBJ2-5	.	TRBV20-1	CSASQVETQYF	TGCAGTGCTAGCCAGGTGGAGACCCAGTACTTC
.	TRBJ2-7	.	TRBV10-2	CASSEYGQRTYEQYF	TGCGCCAGCAGTGAGTACGGACAGCGAACCTACGAGCAGTACTTC
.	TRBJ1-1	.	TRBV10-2	CASSGGGAEAFF	TGCGCCAGCAGTGGAGGGGGTGCTGAAGCTTTCTTT
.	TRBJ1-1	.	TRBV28	CASRGNTEAFF	TGTGCCAGCAGAGGGAACACTGAAGCTTTCTTT
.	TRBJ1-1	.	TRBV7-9	CASSYREQGDVQAFF	TGTGCCAGCAGCTATAGAGAACAGGGAGACGTCCAAGCTTTCTTT
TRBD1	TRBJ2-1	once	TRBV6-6	CASSYSGRGHGNEQFF	TGTGCCAGCAGTTACTCAGGCAGGGGGCACGGGAATGAGCAGTTCTTC
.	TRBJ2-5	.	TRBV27	CASSFRGRETQYF	TGTGCCAGCAGTTTTCGGGGACGGGAGACCCAGTACTTC
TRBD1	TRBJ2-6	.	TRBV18	CASSSRGQFSSGANVLTF	TGTGCCAGCTCCTCAAGGGGGCAGTTTAGCTCTGGGGCCAACGTCCTGACTTTC
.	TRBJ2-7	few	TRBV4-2	CASSPEGVEGSYEQYF	TGTGCCAGCAGCCCAGAGGGGGTAGAGGGATCCTACGAGCAGTACTTC
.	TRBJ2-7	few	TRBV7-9	CASSLRADSYEQYF	TGTGCCAGCAGCTTAAGGGCGGACTCCTACGAGCAGTACTTC
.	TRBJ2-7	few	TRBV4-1	CASSHRAGTGVLAGRDEQYF	TGCGCCAGCAGCCACCGAGCCGGGACAGGGGTACTAGCGGGAAGGGACGAGCAGTACTTC
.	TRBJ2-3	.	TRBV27	CASSSANLVGSTDTQYF	TGTGCCAGCAGTTCCGCTAATCTGGTGGGTAGCACAGATACGCAGTATTTT
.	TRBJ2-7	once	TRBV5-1	CASSPRSTGRELAGFYEQYF	TGCGCCAGCAGCCCCCGTTCGACAGGGCGGGAGCTAGCGGGCTTCTACGAGCAGTACTTC
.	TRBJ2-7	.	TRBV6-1	CASSEDSVFVGYEQYF	TGTGCCAGCAGTGAAGACTCCGTGTTCGTAGGCTACGAGCAGTACTTC
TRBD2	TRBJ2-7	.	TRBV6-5	CASSYGGREHF	TGTGCCAGCAGTTACGGCGGGAGGGAACACTTC
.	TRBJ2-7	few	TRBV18	CASSPPAASGNEQYF	TGTGCCAGCTCACCACCGGCGGCTTCTGGGAACGAGCAGTACTTC